This note documents a single T cell receptor beta chain sequence. The CDR3 contains 12 residues. V was trimmed by 11 bases and J by 0 bases, leaving 7 bases between them. In the source study's methods: By means of reference gene primer amplification, nucleated cell counts were estimated. This table comes from immunoSEQ multiplex PCR, and its TCRdb copy is limited to in-frame clones, with some not included. The D gene and trimming were derived from the DNA, and the V and J assignments and clone size from that table. The table includes over 250,000 clones, 88% detected once. These data belong to a study of blood T cell repertoires in COVID-19. Looking at the study overall: From the United States, Italy and Spain came samples of acute and convalescent COVID-19.

Sequences were obtained from peripheral blood. The chain couples TRBV12-3 or TRBV12-4 to TRBJ2-2, with D unresolved. The TCR originated in a woman in her forties who had recovered from COVID-19. CDR3 in DNA: TGTGCCTCATCATCGAACACCGGGGAGCTGTTTTTT. Its protein is CASSSNTGELFF.